This T cell receptor (beta chain) comes out of a study of PD-1 blockade in classical Hodgkin lymphoma. In germline, CDR1 is SGHRS, CDR2 YFSETQ. Losses at the gene ends were 3 bases for V and 2 bases for J; bases not matched to a gene: 8. This CDR3 is built from 15 residues. Every patient had relapsed following autologous stem cell transplantation, and cohorts differed in brentuximab vedotin exposure. Clones were read by immunoSEQ multiplex PCR, and TCRdb kept only the in-frame ones, dropping some. The table lists approximately 98,000 clones, 80% to 90% of them singletons. The sequencing used peripheral blood mononuclear cells (PBMCs), collected before the second cycle of nivolumab. This TCR came from a human donor with classical Hodgkin lymphoma. The chain combines TRBV5-1 with TRBJ2-7; 7 nucleotides line up with TRBD1. Here the CDR3 reads CASSWGQTKTYEQYF. The CDR3 DNA reads TGCGCCAGCAGCTGGGGACAGACGAAGACCTACGAGCAGTACTTC.